Listed here are 27 T cell receptor beta chains from one sample, sequenced in a study of T cell responses to AZD1222 COVID-19 vaccine. TCRdb's copy holds only in-frame clones and misses some; the assay was immunoSEQ multiplex PCR. This table has about 130,000 clones, roughly 88% appearing once. The sequences come from peripheral blood, collected on day 0 of AZD1222 vaccination. The receptor source for this set is an adult in good health.

The DNA for the CDR3 is TGCGCCAGCAGCCCGGATAGCAATCAGCCCCAGCATTTT. Protein: CASSPDSNQPQHF. This chain links TRBV5-1 with TRBJ1-5; D unresolved. The CDR3 totals 13 residues. Trimming removed 4 bases at V and 0 bases at J, with 5 bases between. Germline CDR1 is SGHRS and CDR2 is YFSETQ.

The chain recombines TRBV6-5 with TRBJ1-1, with D hard to call. Germline CDR1 and CDR2: MNHEY and SVGAGI. V was shortened by 5 bases and J by 3 bases, with 4 bases between the two germline ends. The CDR3 totals 11 residues. The CDR3 coding sequence is TGTGCCAGCAGTCCGCACACTGAAGCTTTCTTT. Amino acid sequence: CASSPHTEAFF.

This clone was recorded only once. The chain has TRBV27 and TRBJ2-3, with 7 bases lining up with TRBD2. V lost 5 bases, J lost 2 bases, and 10 bases stayed unmatched. The CDR3 sequence is 16 residues long. Germline lookup yields CDR1 MNHEY and CDR2 SMNVEV (reference sequence). CDR3 DNA sequence: TGTGCCAGCAGTACGCGACGAGGGACTACCACAGATACGCAGTATTTT. This translates into CASSTRRGTTTDTQYF.

V usage is TRBV15 and J usage is TRBJ1-5; D is unclear. This CDR3 comprises 12 residues. Trimming removed 5 bases at V and 9 bases at J, with 11 bases between. Germline V gives CDR1 LNHNV, CDR2 YYDKDF (reference sequence). The CDR3 loop reads CATSGGFRPQHF. In DNA form, the CDR3 reads TGTGCCACCAGCGGAGGATTTCGGCCCCAGCATTTT.

This clone has only one observation. The chain links TRBV5-1 to TRBJ2-7, with D unclear. From germline, CDR1 is SGHRS and CDR2 YFSETQ. This CDR3 comprises 13 residues. V was shortened by 5 bases and J by 0 bases, with 9 bases between the two germline ends. CDR3 protein: CASRASDSYEQYF. In DNA form, the CDR3 reads TGCGCCAGCAGAGCCTCGGACTCCTACGAGCAGTACTTC.

This sequence joins TRBV2 and TRBJ2-5; D gene unclear. V lost 8 bases and J lost 5, with 6 bases in between. CDR1 is SNHLY and CDR2 is FYNNEI in the germline V gene. The CDR3 runs 10 residues. Here the CDR3 reads CASGQETQYF. In DNA form, the CDR3 reads TGTGCCAGCGGTCAGGAGACCCAGTACTTC.

V usage is TRBV4-1 and J usage is TRBJ1-2, with TRBD1 as a possible D gene (5 bases). From germline, CDR1 is MGHRA and CDR2 YSYEKL. The CDR3 consists of 12 residues. The V end lost 3 bases, the J end lost 7 bases, and 9 bases lay between the germline ends. Here the CDR3 DNA reads TGCGCCAGCAGCCACCGCGGGGGTGGCTACACCTTC. It encodes CASSHRGGGYTF.

V and J are TRBV4-3 and TRBJ1-6; 7 bases agree with TRBD1. CDR3 length: 15 residues. CDR1 and CDR2 from the germline V gene are LGHNA and YSLEER. The V segment lost 0 bases and the J segment 5 bases; nucleotides outside the gene matches: 1. The DNA for the CDR3 is TGCGCCAGCAGCCAAGAGGGGACAGATAATTCACCCCTCCACTTT. Translating gives CASSQEGTDNSPLHF.

CDR3 loop: CASSQGRGKGEQYF. The DNA of the CDR3 is TGCGCCAGCAGCCAGGGAAGGGGAAAGGGCGAGCAGTACTTC. This sequence joins TRBV4-3 and TRBJ2-7, with D possibly matching TRBD1 (5 bases). The CDR3 spans 14 residues. V lost 3 bases and J lost 6, with 15 bases in between. Per germline, CDR1 LGHNA and CDR2 YSLEER.

The genes are TRBV20-1 and TRBJ1-6; D remains unclear. Germline CDR1 is DFQATT and CDR2 is SNEGSKA (reference sequence). Trimming cost V 6 bases and J 8 bases, with 8 bases left between them. The CDR3 runs 11 residues. The CDR3 loop reads CSASGHSPLHF. The DNA of the CDR3 is TGCAGTGCCTCGGGTCATTCACCCCTCCACTTT.

The V and J genes are TRBV7-3 and TRBJ1-1; D unresolved. From germline, CDR1 is SGHTA and CDR2 FQGTGA. This CDR3 spans 16 amino acids. V lost 3 bases to trimming and J lost 4 bases, with 18 bases between them. The CDR3 is CASSLKNTGDGTEAFF. For the CDR3, the DNA is TGTGCCAGCAGCTTGAAGAACACCGGGGATGGCACTGAAGCTTTCTTT.

The chain joins TRBV29-1 to TRBJ1-1, with D tentatively TRBD1 (6 bases). V was cut by 7 bases and J by 4 bases, with 13 bases left in between. This CDR3 contains 12 residues. The germline V gene encodes CDR1 SQVTM and CDR2 ANQGSEA. CDR3 in amino acids: CSARGGPTEAFF. CDR3 DNA: TGCAGCGCCAGGGGCGGCCCCACTGAAGCTTTCTTT.

The chain recombines TRBV3-1 (or the pseudogene TRBV3-2) with TRBJ1-4, with D unclear. V shed 1 base and J shed 3 bases, with 12 bases lying between them. Germline-derived CDR1 and CDR2 are LGHDT and YNNKEL (reference sequence). The CDR3 consists of 16 residues. CDR3 sequence (DNA): TGTGCCAGCAGCCAAGGAATGATGGTATCTAATGAAAAACTGTTTTTT. As protein: CASSQGMMVSNEKLFF.

The V gene is TRBV4-1, the J gene TRBJ1-2, with D tentatively TRBD1 (6 bases). Germline CDR1 reads MGHRA; CDR2 reads YSYEKL. The V and J ends lost 2 bases and 0 bases respectively, with 19 bases between them. The CDR3 runs 18 residues. CDR3 loop: CASSQLESVRGTNYGYTF. The CDR3 DNA follows: TGCGCCAGCAGCCAACTTGAATCGGTGAGGGGGACTAACTATGGCTACACCTTC.

The V call is TRBV5-1, the J call TRBJ1-6; D gene uncertain. Germline CDR1 reads SGHRS; CDR2 reads YFSETQ. The CDR3 runs to 15 residues. V gave up 4 bases and J gave up 0 bases, with 8 bases separating them. For the CDR3, the DNA is TGCGCCAGCAGCGTGGGGAGCTCCTATAATTCACCCCTCCACTTT. Translated: CASSVGSSYNSPLHF.

This chain joins TRBV30 and TRBJ1-6; no clear D gene. The CDR3 loop spans 14 amino acids. Trimming took off 0 bases at V and 7 bases at J, with 10 bases between the two ends. Germline V lookup: CDR1 GTSNPN, CDR2 SVGIG (reference sequence). CDR3 nucleotides: TGTGCCTGGAGTGTCCAGGTACGAAATTCACCCCTCCACTTT. Translating it yields CAWSVQVRNSPLHF.

This chain connects TRBV3-1 (or the pseudogene TRBV3-2) to TRBJ1-3; TRBD1 aligns across 8 bases. CDR1 and CDR2 (germline): LGHDT, YNNKEL (reference sequence). The CDR3 extends over 21 amino acids. V shed 5 bases and J 4 bases; nucleotides not matched to a gene: 25. The CDR3 here is CASSSSWGGRRRTGTGNTIYF. In nucleotides, the CDR3 is TGTGCCAGCAGCTCCTCATGGGGGGGCCGACGGAGGACAGGGACGGGAAACACCATATATTTT.

This chain uses TRBV6-5 with TRBJ2-3; 12 positions match TRBD1. Germline V lookup: CDR1 MNHEY, CDR2 SVGAGI. Trimming removed 6 bases from V and 3 bases from J; junction bases left unmatched: 1. The CDR3 spans 14 residues. The CDR3 coding sequence is TGTGCCAGCAGGGGACAGGGGGCAACAGATACGCAGTATTTT. This sequence encodes CASRGQGATDTQYF.

J is TRBJ1-6 and V is TRBV10-2, with TRBD1 matching over 9 bases. From germline, CDR1 is WSHSY and CDR2 SAAADI. CDR3 size: 15 residues. Trimming cost V 4 bases and J 6 bases; bases outside gene matches: 4. CDR3 sequence: CASSVGTGSNSPLHF. Here the CDR3 DNA reads TGCGCCAGCAGTGTGGGGACAGGGAGTAATTCACCCCTCCACTTT.

This clone appeared a few times. The V gene is TRBV3-1 (or the pseudogene TRBV3-2), the J gene TRBJ1-1; 9 positions agree with TRBD1. The CDR3 length is 16 residues. Germline V CDR1 and CDR2: LGHDT, YNNKEL (reference sequence). V was clipped by 0 bases and J by 1 base; unmatched bases: 3. CDR3 coding DNA: TGTGCCAGCAGCCAAGATTGGGACAGGGAGAACACTGAAGCTTTCTTT. Its protein is CASSQDWDRENTEAFF.

The V and J genes are TRBV5-1 and TRBJ1-4; no firm D call. Trimming cost V 4 bases and J 0 bases, with 10 bases left between them. The CDR3 covers 15 residues. Germline V gene lookup returns CDR1 SGHRS and CDR2 YFSETQ. The CDR3: CASSEGPSTNEKLFF. The DNA of the CDR3 is TGCGCCAGCAGCGAAGGTCCTTCAACTAATGAAAAACTGTTTTTT.

This rearrangement joins TRBV7-3 to TRBJ1-1; perhaps TRBD1 as D (5 bases). CDR1 and CDR2 (germline): SGHTA, FQGTGA. The CDR3 runs 14 residues. V lost 7 bases, J lost 3 bases, and 15 bases lay in between. Written as DNA, the CDR3 is TGTGCCAGCACCCCGTTTCGGGGGGACACTGAAGCTTTCTTT. Its translation is CASTPFRGDTEAFF.

The J gene is TRBJ2-5, the V gene TRBV5-5; D unclear. CDR1 and CDR2 (germline): SGHKS, YYEKEE (reference sequence). This CDR3 spans 13 amino acids. V lost 0 bases to trimming and J lost 3 bases, with 6 bases between them. In nucleotides, the CDR3 is TGTGCCAGCAGCTTGGGAGGTAAAGAGACCCAGTACTTC. Translated: CASSLGGKETQYF.

The chain has TRBV5-8 and TRBJ1-6; D unresolved. V gave up 2 bases and J gave up 1 base, with 7 bases separating them. Germline V gene lookup returns CDR1 SGHTS and CDR2 YDEGEE. The CDR3 totals 15 residues. The CDR3 protein is CASSFVVSYNSPLHF. CDR3 sequence (DNA): TGTGCCAGCAGCTTCGTCGTTTCCTATAATTCACCCCTCCACTTT.

The V and J genes are TRBV7-6 and TRBJ2-3; no firm D call. The V and J ends lost 1 base and 5 bases respectively, with 13 bases between them. In germline, CDR1 is SGHVS, CDR2 FNYEAQ. The CDR3 is 15 amino acids. The CDR3 loop is CASSLEWNKVDTQYF. CDR3 coding DNA: TGTGCCAGCAGCTTAGAATGGAATAAAGTAGATACGCAGTATTTT.

This rearrangement joins TRBV7-9 to TRBJ1-6, with D perhaps TRBD1 (6 bases). This CDR3 has 15 amino acids. With 7 bases removed from V and 9 bases from J, the gap between germline ends came to 19 bases. The germline V gene has CDR1 SEHNR and CDR2 FQNEAQ (reference sequence). CDR3 loop: CASKAEGGGISPLHF. The CDR3 DNA follows: TGTGCCAGCAAAGCAGAGGGGGGGGGCATTTCACCCCTCCACTTT. The full variable domain, its missing parts supplied by reference TRBV7-9 and TRBJ1-6, is DTGVSQNPRHKITKRGQNVTFRCDPISEHNRLYWYRQTLGQGPEFLTYFQNEAQLEKSRLLSDRFSAERPKGSFSTLEIQRTEQGDSAMYLCASKAEGGGISPLHFGNGTRLTVT.

This clone was observed a few times. This rearrangement joins TRBV6-5 to TRBJ1-1; D possibly corresponds to TRBD1 (5 bases). This CDR3 has 13 amino acids. Trimming removed 2 bases from V and 11 bases from J, with 15 bases in between. Looked up from germline, CDR1 is MNHEY and CDR2 is SVGAGI. CDR3 loop: CASSYGADRRAFF. The CDR3 nucleotides read TGTGCCAGCAGTTACGGGGCCGACCGGCGGGCTTTCTTT.